These 3 T cell receptor beta chains originate from one sample sequenced in a study of shared clonotypes between healthy human individuals. TCRdb's table, derived via immunoSEQ multiplex PCR, lists solely in-frame clones and lacks some. Seen here are over a million clones, over 95% observed once, and the top ten hold about 1.2%. The sample taken for sequencing was naive CD4+ T cells sorted from blood. Noted subset: CD45RA+ positively selected. The receptors here all came from a man under 40 in good health.

CDR3 sequence reads: CASSPAGGWGLGNEKLFF. In DNA, the CDR3 is TGTGCCAGCTCACCAGCTGGAGGATGGGGGCTTGGGAATGAAAAACTGTTTTTT. The rearrangement links TRBV18 to TRBJ1-4; perhaps TRBD1 as D (6 bases). The CDR3 runs to 18 residues. The germline V and J ends were trimmed by 2 bases and 5 bases, with 21 bases remaining between them. Germline assignment: CDR1 KGHSH and CDR2 LQKENI. The complete variable domain, with remaining parts taken from reference TRBV18 and TRBJ1-4, reads NAGVMQNPRHLVRRRGQEARLRCSPMKGHSHVYWYRQLPEEGLKFMVYLQKENIIDESGMPKERFSAEFPKEGPSILRIQQVVRGDSAAYFCASSPAGGWGLGNEKLFFGSGTQLSVL.

This chain's CDR3 is CASTGGAASFSYEQYF. In DNA form, the CDR3 reads TGTGCCAGCACCGGGGGCGCGGCAAGTTTTTCGTACGAGCAGTACTTC. The rearrangement joins TRBV7-9 to TRBJ2-7; D is possibly TRBD1 or TRBD2 (6 bases each). Germline loops: CDR1 SEHNR, CDR2 FQNEAQ (reference sequence). This CDR3 has 16 residues. The V end was cut by 7 bases, the J end by 4 bases, with 23 bases between. The entire variable domain, with the rest obtained from reference TRBV7-9 and TRBJ2-7, is as follows: DTGVSQNPRHKITKRGQNVTFRCDPISEHNRLYWYRQTLGQGPEFLTYFQNEAQLEKSRLLSDRFSAERPKGSFSTLEIQRTEQGDSAMYLCASTGGAASFSYEQYFGPGTRLTVT.

The genes are TRBV28 and TRBJ2-7, with D possibly matching TRBD2 (5 bases). CDR1 MDHEN and CDR2 SYDVKM come from the germline V gene. This CDR3 has 16 amino acids. Trimming pared 3 bases from V and 2 bases from J, leaving 17 bases between. This CDR3 reads CASSLARDRNTYEQYF. The CDR3 nucleotides are TGTGCCAGCAGTTTGGCCCGGGATAGAAACACCTACGAGCAGTACTTC.